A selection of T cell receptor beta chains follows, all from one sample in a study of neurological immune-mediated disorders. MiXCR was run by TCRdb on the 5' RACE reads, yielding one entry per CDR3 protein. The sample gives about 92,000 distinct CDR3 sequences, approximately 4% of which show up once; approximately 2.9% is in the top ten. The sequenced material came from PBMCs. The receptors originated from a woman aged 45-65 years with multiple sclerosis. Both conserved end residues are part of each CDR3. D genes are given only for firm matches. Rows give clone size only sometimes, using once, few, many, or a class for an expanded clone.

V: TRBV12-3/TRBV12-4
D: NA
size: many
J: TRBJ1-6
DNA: TGTGCCAGCAGTTTAGGACCAACAGGGATTAATTCACCCCTCCACTTT
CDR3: CASSLGPTGINSPLHF

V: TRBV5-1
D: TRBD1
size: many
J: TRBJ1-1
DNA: TGCGCCAGTCGGGAGGGGGCTTGGACTGAAGCTTTCTTT
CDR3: CASREGAWTEAFF

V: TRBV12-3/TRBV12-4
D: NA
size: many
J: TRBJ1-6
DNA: TGTGCCAGCAGTGGAGCTCGCGTTAATTCACCCCTCCACTTT
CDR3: CASSGARVNSPLHF

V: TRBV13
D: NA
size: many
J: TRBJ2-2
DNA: TGTGCCAGCATCAAAAGCGGATTCACCGGGGAGCTGTTTTTT
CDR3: CASIKSGFTGELFF

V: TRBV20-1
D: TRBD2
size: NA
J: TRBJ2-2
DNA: TGCAGTGCTTTCCCCAGGGAGGGCACCGGGGAGCTGTTTTTT
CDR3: CSAFPREGTGELFF

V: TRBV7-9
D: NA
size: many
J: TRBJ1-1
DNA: TGTGCCAGCAGCTTAGGGCTGGGGGCGAACACTGAAGCTTTCTTT
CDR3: CASSLGLGANTEAFF

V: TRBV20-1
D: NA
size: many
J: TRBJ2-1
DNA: TGCAGTGCTAGGGGATGGGAACTTGAGCAGTTCTTC
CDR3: CSARGWELEQFF

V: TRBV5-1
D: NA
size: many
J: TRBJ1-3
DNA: TGCGCCAGCAGCTTGGGGGGGCGTCCTGGAAACACCATATATTTT
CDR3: CASSLGGRPGNTIYF

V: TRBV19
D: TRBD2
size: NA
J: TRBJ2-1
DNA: TGTGCCAGTAGTTCGAGGACTAGTTCGTTATCTGAGCAGTTCTTC
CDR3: CASSSRTSSLSEQFF

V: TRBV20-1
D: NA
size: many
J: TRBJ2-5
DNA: TGCAGTGCTACTGGGTCCCAAGAGACCCAGTACTTC
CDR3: CSATGSQETQYF

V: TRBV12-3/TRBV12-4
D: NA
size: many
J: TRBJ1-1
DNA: TGTGCCAGCAGTTTAGGACAGAGTAACACTGAAGCTTTCTTT
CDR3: CASSLGQSNTEAFF

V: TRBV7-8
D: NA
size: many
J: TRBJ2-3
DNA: TGTGCCAGCAGTCCCGTCGCTCTAAGTACAGATACGCAGTATTTT
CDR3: CASSPVALSTDTQYF

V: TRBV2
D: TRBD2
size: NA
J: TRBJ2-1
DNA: TGTGCCAGCAGCTTTAGGACTAGCGGGGGCCTTTACTACAATGAGCAGTTCTTC
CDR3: CASSFRTSGGLYYNEQFF

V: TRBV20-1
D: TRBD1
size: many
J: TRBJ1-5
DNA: TGCAGTGCTCTACAGGGGAATCAGCCCCAGCATTTT
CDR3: CSALQGNQPQHF

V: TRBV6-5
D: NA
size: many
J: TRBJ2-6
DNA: TGTGCCAGCAGGCGACAGGGAGGGGCTGGGGCCAACGTCCTGACTTTC
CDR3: CASRRQGGAGANVLTF

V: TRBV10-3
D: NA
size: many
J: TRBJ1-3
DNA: TGTGCCATCAGTGAGTACGGACAGAGCTCTGGAAACACCATATATTTT
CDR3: CAISEYGQSSGNTIYF

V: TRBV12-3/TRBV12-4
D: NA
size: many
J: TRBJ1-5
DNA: TGTGCCAGCAGTTCAGGGAATGGCAATCAGCCCCAGCATTTT
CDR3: CASSSGNGNQPQHF

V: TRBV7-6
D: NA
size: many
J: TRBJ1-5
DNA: TGTGCCAGCAGCTTAGCTGGCGGGAATAGCAATCAGCCCCAGCATTTT
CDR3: CASSLAGGNSNQPQHF

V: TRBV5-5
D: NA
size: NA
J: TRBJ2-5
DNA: TGTGCCAGCGGCGGGAGGACAGGCGGGGTGGAGACCCAGTACTTC
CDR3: CASGGRTGGVETQYF

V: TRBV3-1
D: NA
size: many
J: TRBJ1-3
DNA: TGTGCCAGCAGCCAATCCGGGAGGCTTGACGGAAACACCATATATTTT
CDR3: CASSQSGRLDGNTIYF

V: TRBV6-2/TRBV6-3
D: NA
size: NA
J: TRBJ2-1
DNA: TGTGCCAGCAGTCACCTCATCGAGCAGTTCTTC
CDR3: CASSHLIEQFF

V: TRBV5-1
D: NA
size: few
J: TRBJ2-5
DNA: TGCGCCAGCAGCTTTTTAGCATTACAAGAGACCCAGTACTTC
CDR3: CASSFLALQETQYF

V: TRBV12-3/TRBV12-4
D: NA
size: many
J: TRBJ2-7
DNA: TGTGCCAGCAGGCCTGACGGTTACTACGAGCAGTACTTC
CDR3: CASRPDGYYEQYF

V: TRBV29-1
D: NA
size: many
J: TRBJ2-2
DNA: TGCAGCGTTTATTTACAGGGCACCGGGGAGCTGTTTTTT
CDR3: CSVYLQGTGELFF

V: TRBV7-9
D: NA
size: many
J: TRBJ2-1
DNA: TGTGCCAGCACCCGTAAGGGAACAGGGAAATACAATGAGCAGTTCTTC
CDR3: CASTRKGTGKYNEQFF

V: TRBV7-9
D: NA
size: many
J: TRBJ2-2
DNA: TGTGCCAGCAGCCCCTACGATACCGGGGAGCTGTTTTTT
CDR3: CASSPYDTGELFF

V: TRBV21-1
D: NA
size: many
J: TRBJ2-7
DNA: TGTGCCAGCAGTCTCACTCGCGGACAGGTGGGCTACGAGCAGTACTTC
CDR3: CASSLTRGQVGYEQYF

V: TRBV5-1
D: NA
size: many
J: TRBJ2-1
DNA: TGCGCCAGCAGCCTAAACCGAAGGGGGGACTACAATGAGCAGTTCTTC
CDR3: CASSLNRRGDYNEQFF

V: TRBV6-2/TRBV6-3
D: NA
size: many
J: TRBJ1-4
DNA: TGTGCCAGCGGTCTAGGTGAAAAACTGTTTTTT
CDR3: CASGLGEKLFF

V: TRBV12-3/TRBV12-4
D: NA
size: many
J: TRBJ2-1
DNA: TGTGCCAGCAGTTCAGCGGCGAGCTCCTACAATGAGCAGTTCTTC
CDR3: CASSSAASSYNEQFF

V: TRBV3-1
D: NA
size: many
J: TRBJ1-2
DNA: TGTGCCAGCAGCCAAACCGCCGTAACAGGGAGCTATGGCTACACCTTC
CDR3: CASSQTAVTGSYGYTF

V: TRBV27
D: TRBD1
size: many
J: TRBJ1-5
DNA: TGTGCCAGCAGGGACCGGGACAGTAGCAATCAGCCCCAGCATTTT
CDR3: CASRDRDSSNQPQHF

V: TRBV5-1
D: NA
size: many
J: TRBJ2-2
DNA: TGCGCCAGCCAGACTACAAACACCGGGGAGCTGTTTTTT
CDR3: CASQTTNTGELFF

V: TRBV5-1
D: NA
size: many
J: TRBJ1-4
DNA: TGCGCCAGCAGCCCGGGGAGTACGAATGAAAAACTGTTTTTT
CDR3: CASSPGSTNEKLFF

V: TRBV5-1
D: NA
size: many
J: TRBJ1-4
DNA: TGCGCCAGCAGCTCCGGGACGCTAGATGAAAAACTGTTTTTT
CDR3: CASSSGTLDEKLFF

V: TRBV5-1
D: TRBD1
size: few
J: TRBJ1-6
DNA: TGCGCCAGCAGCTCCTCTGGGACCCATAGGACAGGGAGGGATTCAACCCTCAACTTT
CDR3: CASSSSGTHRTGRDSTLNF

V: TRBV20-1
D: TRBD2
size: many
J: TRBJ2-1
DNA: TGCAGTGCCGCGGTCACTAGCGGGGCCAATGAGCAGTTCTTC
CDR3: CSAAVTSGANEQFF

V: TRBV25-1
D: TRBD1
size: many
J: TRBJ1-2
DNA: TGTGCCAGCAGCGAAGGTACAGGGGGCTTTGGCTACACCTTC
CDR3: CASSEGTGGFGYTF

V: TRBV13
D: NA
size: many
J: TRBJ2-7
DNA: TGTGCCAGCAGCGACGGGCAGGGTGCCTACGAGCAGTACTTC
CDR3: CASSDGQGAYEQYF

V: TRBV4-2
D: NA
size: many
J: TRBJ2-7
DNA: TGTGCCAGCAGCCCCTACGGGACTTCCCACTACGAGCAGTACTTC
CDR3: CASSPYGTSHYEQYF

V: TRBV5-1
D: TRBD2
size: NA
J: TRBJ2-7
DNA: TGCGCCAGCAGCTGGGGACTAGCGAGGGACGAGCAGTACTTC
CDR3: CASSWGLARDEQYF

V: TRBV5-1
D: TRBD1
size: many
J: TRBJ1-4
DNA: TGCGCCAGCAGCTCGACAGGGTTGATGTCCTATGAAAAACTGTTTTTT
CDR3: CASSSTGLMSYEKLFF

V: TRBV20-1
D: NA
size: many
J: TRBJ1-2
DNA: TGCAGTGCTAAACCAGGGTTTTATGGCTACACCTTC
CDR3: CSAKPGFYGYTF

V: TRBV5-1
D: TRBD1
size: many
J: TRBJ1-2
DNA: TGCGCCAGCAGCCTGACAGGGGGCAATGGCTACACCTTC
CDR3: CASSLTGGNGYTF

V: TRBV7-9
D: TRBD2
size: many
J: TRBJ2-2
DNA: TGTGCCAGCTCTAGCGGGGGCACCGGGGAGCTGTTTTTT
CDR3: CASSSGGTGELFF

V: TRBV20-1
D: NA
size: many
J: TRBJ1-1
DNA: TGCAGTGCTAGTCAGCATTGGAACACTGAAGCTTTCTTT
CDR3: CSASQHWNTEAFF

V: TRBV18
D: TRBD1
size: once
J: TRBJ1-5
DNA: TGTGCCAGCTCACCCCCGGGACAGGGGAATCAGCCCCAGCATTTT
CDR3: CASSPPGQGNQPQHF

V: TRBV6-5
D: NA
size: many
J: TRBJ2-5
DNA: TGTGCCAGCAGCATAATTGGGGGTGGGGAGACCCAGTACTTC
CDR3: CASSIIGGGETQYF

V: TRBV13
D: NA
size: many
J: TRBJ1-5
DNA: TGTGCCAGCAGCTTAGCCCGGCAGGTCAATCAGCCCCAGCATTTT
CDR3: CASSLARQVNQPQHF